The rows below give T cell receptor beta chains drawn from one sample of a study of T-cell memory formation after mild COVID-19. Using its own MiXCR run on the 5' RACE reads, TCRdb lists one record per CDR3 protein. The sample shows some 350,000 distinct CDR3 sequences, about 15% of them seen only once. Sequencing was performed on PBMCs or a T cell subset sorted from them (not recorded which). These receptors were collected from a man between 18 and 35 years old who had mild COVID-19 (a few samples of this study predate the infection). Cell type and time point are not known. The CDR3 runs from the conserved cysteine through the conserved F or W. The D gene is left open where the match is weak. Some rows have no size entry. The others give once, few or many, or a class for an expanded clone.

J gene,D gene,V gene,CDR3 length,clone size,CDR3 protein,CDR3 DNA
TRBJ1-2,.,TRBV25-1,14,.,CASSEMGAGYGYTF,TGTGCCAGCAGTGAGATGGGCGCTGGCTATGGCTACACCTTC
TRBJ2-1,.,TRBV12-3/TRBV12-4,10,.,CASSFSEQFF,TGTGCCAGCAGTTTTTCTGAGCAGTTCTTC
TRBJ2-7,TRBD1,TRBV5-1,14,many,CASSPVIQGYEQYF,TGCGCCAGCAGCCCGGTGATACAGGGGTACGAGCAGTACTTC
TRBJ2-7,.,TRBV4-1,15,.,CASSQVQGLSYEQYF,TGCGCCAGCAGCCAAGTGCAGGGACTCTCCTACGAGCAGTACTTC
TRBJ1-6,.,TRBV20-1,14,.,CSAPRSDHNSPLHF,TGCAGTGCTCCAAGATCTGATCATAATTCACCCCTCCACTTT
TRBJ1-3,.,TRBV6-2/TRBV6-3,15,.,CASSSRRISGNTIYF,TGTGCCAGCAGTTCCCGACGGATCTCTGGAAACACCATATATTTT
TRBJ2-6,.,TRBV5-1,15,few,CASARRISGANVLTF,TGCGCCAGCGCCCGCCGTATCTCTGGGGCCAACGTCCTGACTTTC
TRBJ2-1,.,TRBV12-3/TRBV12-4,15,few,CASSPGNDGFNEQFF,TGTGCCAGCAGCCCAGGGAATGATGGGTTTAATGAGCAGTTCTTC
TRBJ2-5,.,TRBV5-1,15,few,CASSWTMGVQETQYF,TGCGCCAGCAGCTGGACCATGGGAGTTCAAGAGACCCAGTACTTC
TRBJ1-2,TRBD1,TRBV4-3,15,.,CASSQVPTRGLRYTF,TGCGCCAGCAGCCAAGTCCCCACCAGGGGGCTGAGGTACACCTTC
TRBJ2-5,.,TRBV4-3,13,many,CASGRTVQETQYF,TGCGCCAGCGGGAGGACGGTACAAGAGACCCAGTACTTC
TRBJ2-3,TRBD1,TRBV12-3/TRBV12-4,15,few,CASSPGQGGWTTQYF,TGTGCCAGCAGTCCGGGACAGGGAGGGTGGACTACGCAGTATTTT
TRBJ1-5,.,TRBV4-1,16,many,CASSQGAYRWEQPQHF,TGCGCCAGCAGCCAAGGAGCTTACCGTTGGGAGCAGCCCCAGCATTTT
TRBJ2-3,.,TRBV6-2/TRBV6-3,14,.,CASSFTGNTDTQYF,TGTGCCAGCAGTTTCACGGGGAACACAGATACGCAGTATTTT
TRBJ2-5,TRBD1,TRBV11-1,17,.,CASSSPRDRGRQETQYF,TGTGCCAGCAGCTCGCCCCGGGACAGGGGGCGTCAAGAGACCCAGTACTTC
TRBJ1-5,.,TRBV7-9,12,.,CASSLAHQPQHF,TGTGCCAGCAGCTTAGCTCATCAGCCCCAGCATTTT
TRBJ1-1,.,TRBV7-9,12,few,CASSLGAVEAFF,TGTGCCAGCAGCTTAGGGGCGGTAGAAGCTTTCTTT
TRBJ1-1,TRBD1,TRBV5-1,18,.,CASSLASAGGIWHTEAFF,TGCGCCAGCAGCTTGGCCTCTGCAGGGGGCATTTGGCACACTGAAGCTTTCTTT
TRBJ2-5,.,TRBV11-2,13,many,CASSLQVQETQYF,TGTGCCAGCAGCTTACAGGTGCAAGAGACCCAGTACTTC
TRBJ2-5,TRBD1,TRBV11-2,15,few,CASSYGQGEKETQYF,TGTGCCAGCAGTTACGGACAGGGTGAGAAAGAGACCCAGTACTTC
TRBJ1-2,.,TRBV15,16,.,CATSRDPNRDNYGYTF,TGTGCCACCAGCAGAGATCCCAACAGGGACAACTATGGCTACACCTTC
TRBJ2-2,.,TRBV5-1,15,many,CASSLAAVNTGELFF,TGCGCCAGCAGCTTGGCGGCAGTTAACACCGGGGAGCTGTTTTTT
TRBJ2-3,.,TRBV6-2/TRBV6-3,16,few,CASRYRNLASTDTQYF,TGTGCCAGCAGATACAGAAACCTTGCTAGCACAGATACGCAGTATTTT
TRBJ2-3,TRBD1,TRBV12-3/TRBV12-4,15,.,CASSFGQVGTDTQYF,TGTGCCAGCAGTTTCGGACAGGTCGGCACAGATACGCAGTATTTT
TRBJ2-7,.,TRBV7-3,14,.,CASSRYTKSVEQYF,TGTGCCAGCAGCCGTTATACGAAATCGGTCGAGCAGTACTTC